Below are 32 T cell receptor beta chains sequenced from a single sample in a study of blood T cell repertoires in COVID-19. Only in-frame clones appear in the TCRdb table, and some are missing; sequencing was by immunoSEQ multiplex PCR. This repertoire shows 180,000 or so clones, approximately 86% found once; its top ten account for 0.99%. Sequencing was carried out using peripheral blood. These receptors all come from a man between 18 and 29 years old with acute or convalescent COVID-19.

The chain employs TRBV15 and TRBJ2-7; D might be TRBD2 (5 bases). CDR1 LNHNV and CDR2 YYDKDF come from the germline V gene (reference sequence). The CDR3 has 14 residues. V lost 4 bases to trimming and J lost 0 bases, with 10 bases between them. This CDR3 reads CATSTGLGSYEQYF. The CDR3 DNA reads as TGTGCCACCAGCACTGGACTCGGCTCCTACGAGCAGTACTTC.

The rearrangement joins TRBV27 to TRBJ1-3; TRBD1 is a possible D gene (5 bases). Trimming shortened V by 5 bases and J by 2 bases, and 13 bases separated the two germline ends. The CDR3 totals 15 residues. The germline V gene encodes CDR1 MNHEY and CDR2 SMNVEV (reference sequence). For the CDR3, the DNA is TGTGCCAGCAGTCCAAGGGGTCACGCTGGAAACACCATATATTTT. Translating gives CASSPRGHAGNTIYF.

V and J are TRBV3-1 (or the pseudogene TRBV3-2) and TRBJ2-3, with TRBD2 matching over 10 bases. The CDR3 contains 16 residues. Unmatched junction bases numbered 7, after V lost 4 bases and J lost 3 bases. The germline V gene encodes CDR1 LGHDT and CDR2 YNNKEL (reference sequence). CDR3 in amino acids: CASSPKRGGRTDTQYF. CDR3 coding DNA: TGTGCCAGCAGCCCAAAGCGGGGGGGCCGGACAGATACGCAGTATTTT.

This sequence joins TRBV3-1 (or the pseudogene TRBV3-2) and TRBJ2-1; 7 nucleotides match TRBD2. In germline, CDR1 is LGHDT, CDR2 YNNKEL (reference sequence). The CDR3 sequence is 17 residues long. V lost 0 bases, J lost 5 bases, and 10 bases stayed unmatched. The DNA for the CDR3 is TGTGCCAGCAGCCAAGAGGGTGGCGGGGGATTCCACAATGAGCAGTTCTTC. Encoded protein: CASSQEGGGGFHNEQFF.

The gene calls are TRBV5-1 and TRBJ2-3; 8 bases line up with TRBD1. Germline assignment: CDR1 SGHRS and CDR2 YFSETQ. The CDR3 sequence is 18 residues long. V lost 0 bases, J lost 6 bases, and 15 bases stayed unmatched. CDR3 amino acids: CASSLGGDATGVRDTQYF. As DNA, the CDR3 is TGCGCCAGCAGCTTGGGGGGAGACGCGACAGGGGTCAGGGATACGCAGTATTTT.

The chain recombines TRBV7-9 with TRBJ2-7; 9 bases match TRBD1. Germline assignment: CDR1 SEHNR and CDR2 FQNEAQ (reference sequence). The CDR3 contains 18 residues. The J segment lost 0 bases and the V segment lost 4 bases, leaving 13 bases of the junction unmatched. The chain's CDR3 is CASSSTYAGTGSSYEQYV. In nucleotides, the CDR3 is TGTGCCAGCAGCTCAACGTACGCCGGGACAGGGAGCTCCTACGAGCAGTACGTC.

The chain couples TRBV7-8 to TRBJ2-6; 7 nucleotides align to TRBD1. Germline V CDR1 and CDR2: SGHVS, FQNEAQ. The CDR3 length is 19 residues. The J segment lost 0 bases and the V segment lost 1 base, leaving 9 bases of the junction unmatched. CDR3 nucleotides: TGTGCCAGCAGCTTAGGGGCAGGGGGACGTCCCTCTGGGGCCAACGTCCTGACTTTC. Translation gives CASSLGAGGRPSGANVLTF.

The chain employs TRBV30 and TRBJ1-4; perhaps TRBD1 as D (6 bases). The V end was cut by 3 bases, the J end by 7 bases, with 12 bases between. The CDR3 covers 13 residues. Looked up from germline, CDR1 is GTSNPN and CDR2 is SVGIG (reference sequence). The CDR3 DNA reads TGTGCCTGGAGCCAGGGGCGAGTTGAAAAACTGTTTTTT. It encodes CAWSQGRVEKLFF.

The chain links TRBV4-2 to TRBJ1-2; 8 bases line up with TRBD1. This CDR3 spans 16 amino acids. The germline V gene has CDR1 LGHNA and CDR2 YNFKEQ. V gave up 0 bases and J gave up 2 bases; unmatched junction bases: 5. The CDR3 bases are TGTGCCAGCAGCCAAGATCTCCCAGGGGGCAACTATGGCTACACCTTC. Translating gives CASSQDLPGGNYGYTF.

The V gene is TRBV5-1, the J gene TRBJ1-3; TRBD1 aligns across 8 bases. The germline gives CDR1 SGHRS, CDR2 YFSETQ. After removal of 4 bases from V and 6 bases from J, the junction contained 6 bases not matched to a gene. The CDR3 runs to 14 residues. The CDR3 nucleotides read TGCGCCAGCAGCCTGGGACAGGCAGCAAACACCATATATTTT. This encodes CASSLGQAANTIYF.

V and J are TRBV7-2 and TRBJ1-3, with a weak D call TRBD1 (6 bases). Deletions cut 4 bases from V and 2 bases from J, with 12 bases between. The CDR3 runs 15 residues. The germline V gene has CDR1 SGHTA and CDR2 FQGNSA. The CDR3 sequence is CASSYGRGAGNTIYF. The CDR3, as DNA: TGTGCCAGCAGCTACGGGAGGGGGGCTGGAAACACCATATATTTT.

In its sample, this clone was seen once. CDR3 coding DNA: TGTGCCAGCAGATTAGGACAGGGCGCTGGAAACACCATATATTTT. Translating it yields CASRLGQGAGNTIYF. This chain connects TRBV2 to TRBJ1-3; 8 bases are a match to TRBD1. J gave up 2 bases and V 6 bases, and 6 bases lay outside the gene matches. The CDR3 is 15 residues long. In germline, CDR1 is SNHLY, CDR2 FYNNEI.

This clone came up once. This chain uses TRBV3-1 (or the pseudogene TRBV3-2) with TRBJ1-2, with 7 bases aligning to TRBD1. The CDR3 is 14 amino acids. The junction had 1 base not matched to a gene; V was cut back by 1 base and J by 2 bases. Germline V gene data show CDR1 as LGHDT and CDR2 as YNNKEL (reference sequence). The CDR3 nucleotides read TGTGCCAGCAGCCAAGCGACAGGGAACTATGGCTACACCTTC. Protein: CASSQATGNYGYTF.

The rearrangement links TRBV4-1 to TRBJ2-1; perhaps TRBD1 as D (5 bases). Germline V gene data show CDR1 as MGHRA and CDR2 as YSYEKL. This CDR3 spans 16 amino acids. Trimming removed 1 base at V and 6 bases at J, with 16 bases between. Here the CDR3 reads CASSQVHGAPGNEQFF. The DNA for the CDR3 is TGCGCCAGCAGCCAAGTTCATGGGGCTCCCGGCAATGAGCAGTTCTTC.

The chain has TRBV5-1 and TRBJ1-2; weak D call: TRBD1 (5 bases). Trimming pared 4 bases from V and 4 bases from J, leaving 14 bases between. The CDR3 contains 14 residues. CDR1 SGHRS and CDR2 YFSETQ come from the germline V gene. CDR3 sequence: CASSDPGGLYGYTF. The DNA for the CDR3 is TGCGCCAGCAGCGACCCCGGGGGACTCTATGGCTACACCTTC.

The chain has TRBV6-5 and TRBJ2-7; D not certain. The CDR3 covers 14 residues. V shed 2 bases and J shed 0 bases, with 8 bases lying between them. Germline CDR1 is MNHEY and CDR2 is SVGAGI. For the CDR3, the DNA is TGTGCCAGCAGTTACGAGGTCGGCTCCTACGAGCAGTACTTC. The encoded protein is CASSYEVGSYEQYF.

The chain carries TRBV6-1 and TRBJ1-3; the D is unclear. The germline V gene has CDR1 MNHNS and CDR2 SASEGT. V was clipped by 2 bases and J by 7 bases, with 9 bases between them. The CDR3 is 13 residues long. This chain's CDR3 is CASSEPVRNTIYF. The CDR3 nucleotides read TGTGCCAGCAGTGAACCTGTTCGGAACACCATATATTTT.

The chain couples TRBV6-1 to TRBJ2-2, with TRBD2 identical over 11 bases. In germline, CDR1 is MNHNS, CDR2 SASEGT. This CDR3 is built from 17 residues. V was clipped by 4 bases and J by 3 bases; unmatched bases: 7. Here the CDR3 reads CASSANLAGGHTGELFF. The CDR3 nucleotides are TGTGCCAGCAGTGCTAATCTAGCGGGGGGTCACACCGGGGAGCTGTTTTTT.

CDR3 residues: CASSYVKGVGQPQHF. The CDR3 DNA follows: TGTGCCAGCAGTTACGTAAAAGGGGTTGGTCAGCCCCAGCATTTT. This chain connects TRBV6-6 to TRBJ1-5; perhaps TRBD1 as D (5 bases). Per germline, CDR1 MNHNY and CDR2 SVGAGI (reference sequence). Trimming shortened V by 2 bases and J by 6 bases, and 14 bases separated the two germline ends. CDR3 length: 15 amino acids.

The rearrangement uses TRBV6-5 and TRBJ2-7; a possible D gene is TRBD1 (5 bases). The V end lost 4 bases, the J end lost 3 bases, and 7 bases lay between the germline ends. Germline V gene data show CDR1 as MNHEY and CDR2 as SVGAGI. The CDR3 contains 12 residues. The CDR3 DNA is TGTGCCAGCAGTTCCAGGGTCTACGAGCAGTACGTC. The encoded protein is CASSSRVYEQYV.

The chain is built from TRBV2 and TRBJ2-7; D perhaps matches TRBD1 (6 bases). The CDR3 sequence is 16 residues long. The germline gives CDR1 SNHLY, CDR2 FYNNEI. The V gene lost 2 bases and the J gene lost 1 base, with 15 bases spanning the gap. CDR3 DNA sequence: TGTGCCAGCAGTGAATTGGGGCAGGGGAGATCCTACGAGCAGTACGTC. This translates into CASSELGQGRSYEQYV.

The CDR3, as DNA: TGTGCCACCAGTGATTTCCAGCGGGGGGGAGATGAGCAGTTCTTC. This codes for CATSDFQRGGDEQFF. The chain employs TRBV24-1 and TRBJ2-1; 10 nucleotides agree with TRBD2. V shed 1 base, J shed 8 bases, and the junction held 4 bases outside the gene matches. Germline V gives CDR1 KGHDR, CDR2 SFDVKD. This CDR3 is 15 amino acids long.

This clone was picked up a small number of times. J is TRBJ1-4 and V is TRBV6-5; the match to TRBD1 covers 7 bases. This CDR3 comprises 13 residues. Looked up from germline, CDR1 is MNHEY and CDR2 is SVGAGI. V gave up 8 bases and J gave up 5 bases; unmatched junction bases: 5. This chain's CDR3 is CASHRGRNEKLFF. CDR3 nucleotide sequence: TGTGCCAGCCACAGGGGCCGGAATGAAAAACTGTTTTTT.

This chain uses TRBV5-1 with TRBJ1-2; D is possibly TRBD1 (6 bases). The CDR3 is 13 residues long. CDR1 and CDR2 (germline): SGHRS, YFSETQ. Trimming removed 5 bases from V and 2 bases from J, with 10 bases in between. The chain's CDR3 is CASSIDRNYGYTF. The DNA for the CDR3 is TGCGCCAGCAGTATCGACAGGAACTATGGCTACACCTTC.

This clone was picked up a small number of times. This chain joins TRBV6-5 and TRBJ1-6; possible D gene TRBD1, 6 bases. The CDR3 totals 15 residues. V was cut by 11 bases and J by 4 bases, with 18 bases left in between. Germline loops: CDR1 MNHEY, CDR2 SVGAGI. In nucleotides, the CDR3 is TGTGCCGCAAGAGGACAGAGTAATTATAATTCACCCCTCCACTTT. It encodes CAARGQSNYNSPLHF.

The chain links TRBV9 to TRBJ1-1; D perhaps matches TRBD1 (5 bases). There are 14 residues in the CDR3. The V and J ends lost 2 bases and 4 bases respectively, with 12 bases between them. The germline V gene has CDR1 SGDLS and CDR2 YYNGEE. The CDR3 reads CASSVGPQGTEAFF. DNA for the CDR3: TGTGCCAGCAGCGTCGGGCCCCAGGGCACTGAAGCTTTCTTT.

The rearrangement uses TRBV24-1 and TRBJ2-1; 10 bases map to TRBD2. Germline V gene data show CDR1 as KGHDR and CDR2 as SFDVKD. CDR3 length: 16 residues. The V segment lost 4 bases and the J segment 0 bases; nucleotides outside the gene matches: 2. The CDR3 bases are TGTGCCACCAGTGAAAGCGGGGGGGGCTCCTACAATGAGCAGTTCTTC. Translating gives CATSESGGGSYNEQFF.

This chain's CDR3 is CASSKAGQSYEQYV. DNA of the CDR3: TGTGCCAGCAGCAAAGCGGGGCAGTCCTACGAGCAGTACGTC. The chain recombines TRBV21-1 with TRBJ2-7; the D call of TRBD1 is as the table states it, not checked on the DNA. TRBV21-1 is recorded as a pseudogene. This CDR3 is built from 14 residues.

The V gene is TRBV6-1, the J gene TRBJ1-2; TRBD1 might be the D (5 bases). V was pared by 3 bases and J by 7 bases, with 12 bases between. The CDR3 is 13 residues long. CDR1 is MNHNS and CDR2 is SASEGT in the germline V gene. The chain's CDR3 is CASSDGGNGGYTF. The DNA for the CDR3 is TGTGCCAGCAGTGACGGGGGGAATGGTGGCTACACCTTC.

The rearrangement joins TRBV30 to TRBJ2-1, with 10 bases identical to TRBD1. J gave up 8 bases and V 0 bases, and 7 bases lay outside the gene matches. Germline values: CDR1 GTSNPN, CDR2 SVGIG (reference sequence). The CDR3 loop spans 15 amino acids. The CDR3 nucleotides read TGTGCCTGGAGTGTCTTAGGACAGGGGGAGGATGAGCAGTTCTTC. Translated, it gives CAWSVLGQGEDEQFF.

The sample holds one count of this clone. The CDR3 bases are TGTGCCAGCAGTTACGGGTGGGGGGAAGAAAAACTGTTTTTT. It is translated as CASSYGWGEEKLFF. This chain links TRBV6-5 with TRBJ1-4, with a possible D match to TRBD1 (5 bases). This CDR3 is 14 amino acids long. Between the trimmed V and J ends, which lost 2 bases and 8 bases, there was a span of 12 bases. Looked up from germline, CDR1 is MNHEY and CDR2 is SVGAGI.

This chain connects TRBV7-7 to TRBJ2-5; D is unresolved. The CDR3 totals 13 residues. V lost 5 bases, J lost 4 bases, and 11 bases lay in between. Germline CDR1 is SSHAT and CDR2 is FNYEAQ (reference sequence). The CDR3 DNA reads as TGTGCCAGCAGCCTAAATCCGGGAGAGACCCAGTACTTC. Encoded protein: CASSLNPGETQYF.